These 9 T cell receptor beta chains came from one sample sequenced in a study of regulatory T cells in long-lasting Graves disease (dated by TCRdb to about 2021). The time point label for this specimen denotes: newly diagnosed GD, antithyroid drugs for less than 3 months. For both TCR sequencing and RNA sequencing, RNA was extracted from PBMCs using TRIzol. Library construction relied on multiplex PCR. Sequencing took place on an Illumina HiSeq 4000. TCR beta libraries were built with iRepertoire HTBI primers and Arm-PCR amplification of CDR3 regions. TCRdb reprocessing: public reads trimmed at Q25 with fastp, clones called with MiXCR, in-frame beta chains kept. Rows are unified per CDR3 protein, each entry keeping the most common DNA and genes. This sample lists 400,000 to 500,000 distinct CDR3 sequences; roughly 15% were detected once. Roughly 7.7% of the sample goes to the ten largest clones. These data were likewise used in another study, on T cells in Graves' hyperthyroidism and ophthalmopathy.

Source: peripheral blood mononuclear cells (PBMCs), taken at new diagnosis, from a patient treated with antithyroid drugs. The receptor source for this set is a woman aged 40 to 50 with Graves disease. Donor details come from another sample of the same person, matched by shared clones.

This clonotype has at least ten counts. The V and J genes are TRBV7-6 and TRBJ2-3; tentative D call: TRBD1 (5 bases). V was shortened by 2 bases and J by 3 bases, with 12 bases between the two germline ends. There are 15 residues in the CDR3. Germline V gene data show CDR1 as SGHVS and CDR2 as FNYEAQ. The CDR3 is CASSLRGMSTDTQYF. The CDR3 nucleotides are TGTGCCAGCAGCTTAAGGGGTATGTCGACAGATACGCAGTATTTT.

In its sample, this clonotype was seen many times. The genes are TRBV12-3 or TRBV12-4 and TRBJ1-5; D might be TRBD1 (6 bases). This CDR3 has 15 amino acids. Trimming took off 6 bases at V and 6 bases at J, with 18 bases between the two ends. CDR3 in amino acids: CASRTGSQRGQPQHF. DNA for the CDR3: TGTGCCAGCAGAACAGGGAGCCAGAGGGGTCAGCCCCAGCATTTT.

V is TRBV5-4 and J is TRBJ2-3; tentative D call: TRBD2 (7 bases). The CDR3 consists of 16 residues. Germline lookup yields CDR1 SGHNT and CDR2 YYREEE (reference sequence). With 3 bases removed from V and 1 base from J, the gap between germline ends came to 15 bases. The CDR3 is CASSSRREGGTDTQYF. In DNA, the CDR3 is TGTGCCAGCAGCTCTCGGAGGGAGGGGGGCACAGATACGCAGTATTTT.

This clonotype was counted ten times or more. The chain carries TRBV10-2 and TRBJ2-1; the D is unclear. The CDR3 is 13 residues long. Germline V gives CDR1 WSHSY, CDR2 SAAADI. V was cut by 2 bases and J by 7 bases, with 9 bases left in between. CDR3 amino acids: CASSEGGLNEQFF. DNA for the CDR3: TGCGCCAGCAGTGAGGGCGGTCTGAATGAGCAGTTCTTC.

This clonotype was seen ten or more times. The chain recombines TRBV2 with TRBJ1-1; D is possibly TRBD1 (6 bases). CDR3 size: 14 residues. CDR1 SNHLY and CDR2 FYNNEI come from the germline V gene. V shed 6 bases and J shed 0 bases, with 11 bases lying between them. Here the CDR3 reads CASRVQGLNTEAFF. The CDR3 DNA reads TGTGCCAGCAGAGTACAGGGACTGAACACTGAAGCTTTCTTT.

The chain couples TRBV6-2 or TRBV6-3 to TRBJ2-3, with D maybe TRBD2 (6 bases). V was cut by 7 bases and J by 1 base, with 15 bases left in between. Germline V gives CDR1 MNHEY, CDR2 SVGEGT. This CDR3 contains 15 residues. The CDR3 DNA follows: TGTGCCAGCACCTCTGAAGGAGGGGGCACAGATACGCAGTATTTT. Translation gives CASTSEGGGTDTQYF.

The chain has TRBV13 and TRBJ2-2; D possibly corresponds to TRBD1 (5 bases). Trimming removed 5 bases from V and 4 bases from J, with 14 bases in between. Germline CDR1 and CDR2: PRHDT and FYEKMQ (reference sequence). The CDR3 contains 15 residues. In DNA, the CDR3 is TGTGCCAGCAGCCCAAAACGACAGATCACCGGGGAGCTGTTTTTT. It encodes CASSPKRQITGELFF. Using reference TRBV13 and TRBJ2-2 for the parts outside the CDR3, the full variable domain is AAGVIQSPRHLIKEKRETATLKCYPIPRHDTVYWYQQGPGQDPQFLISFYEKMQSDKGSIPDRFSAQQFSDYHSELNMSSLELGDSALYFCASSPKRQITGELFFGEGSRLTVL.

The chain joins TRBV5-1 to TRBJ1-4; 10 nucleotides agree with TRBD1. The CDR3 extends over 16 amino acids. Germline loops: CDR1 SGHRS, CDR2 YFSETQ. V shed 4 bases, J shed 8 bases, and the junction held 11 bases outside the gene matches. This CDR3 is CASSLFRQGAEEKLFF. As DNA, the CDR3 is TGCGCCAGCAGCCTCTTTCGACAGGGGGCGGAGGAAAAACTGTTTTTT.

This clonotype was recorded many times. V is TRBV28 and J is TRBJ2-1; D tentatively fits TRBD1 or TRBD2 (5 bases each). Germline V gene sequence: CDR1 MDHEN, CDR2 SYDVKM. This CDR3 comprises 16 residues. V lost 8 bases to trimming and J lost 3 bases, with 20 bases between them. The CDR3 protein is CASSGTGLLHYNEQFF. The CDR3 DNA sequence: TGTGCCAGCTCCGGGACGGGATTATTGCACTACAATGAGCAGTTCTTC.